Listed here are 12 T cell receptor beta chains from one sample, sequenced in a study of blood T cell repertoires in COVID-19. Method: immunoSEQ multiplex PCR; TCRdb's copy keeps in-frame clones and lacks some. The sample holds 35,000 to 45,000 clones, around 86% seen once. Sequencing input: peripheral blood. These TCRs come from a human donor in a cohort sampled during active COVID-19.

The chain links TRBV28 to TRBJ2-7; 11 bases are a match to TRBD2. V lost 6 bases to trimming and J lost 2 bases; unmatched junction nucleotides: 6. This CDR3 is 15 amino acids long. CDR1 and CDR2 (germline): MDHEN, SYDVKM. The CDR3 nucleotides are TGTGCCAGCAGCCCCCTAGCGGGAGGACCCTACGAGCAGTACTTC. Its protein product is CASSPLAGGPYEQYF. Looking up the rest from reference TRBV28 and TRBJ2-7 gives the full variable domain: DVKVTQSSRYLVKRTGEKVFLECVQDMDHENMFWYRQDPGLGLRLIYFSYDVKMKEKGDIPEGYSVSREKKERFSLILESASTNQTSMYLCASSPLAGGPYEQYFGPGTRLTVT.

The chain employs TRBV5-1 and TRBJ2-7, with a possible D match to TRBD2 (6 bases). Germline CDR1 reads SGHRS; CDR2 reads YFSETQ. V dropped 1 base and J dropped 4 bases, with 15 bases sitting between them. This CDR3 has 15 residues. CDR3 sequence: CASSLNRDLRYEQYF. The CDR3, as DNA: TGCGCCAGCAGCTTGAACCGGGACTTACGATACGAGCAGTACTTC.

The chain recombines TRBV4-3 with TRBJ1-2; TRBD1 matches 12 bases. This CDR3 is built from 18 residues. Unmatched junction bases numbered 9, after V lost 0 bases and J lost 4 bases. Germline V gives CDR1 LGHNA, CDR2 YSLEER. The chain's CDR3 is CASSQDSGTGGWGYGYTF. The CDR3 DNA sequence: TGCGCCAGCAGCCAAGATAGCGGGACAGGGGGCTGGGGCTATGGCTACACCTTC.

The V gene is TRBV2, the J gene TRBJ1-4, with D hard to call. The CDR3 totals 14 residues. Germline CDR1 reads SNHLY; CDR2 reads FYNNEI. V shed 4 bases and J shed 5 bases, with 11 bases lying between them. CDR3 in DNA: TGTGCCAGCAGTGTGAGTACTGTGAATGAAAAACTGTTTTTT. This translates into CASSVSTVNEKLFF. Supplemented by reference TRBV2 and TRBJ1-4, the full variable domain reads EPEVTQTPSHQVTQMGQEVILRCVPISNHLYFYWYRQILGQKVEFLVSFYNNEISEKSEIFDDQFSVERPDGSNFTLKIRSTKLEDSAMYFCASSVSTVNEKLFFGSGTQLSVL.

This clone was seen a single time. The chain recombines TRBV7-2 with TRBJ1-2; no definite D call. V was cut by 1 base and J by 3 bases, with 9 bases left in between. The CDR3 loop spans 14 amino acids. CDR1 is SGHTA and CDR2 is FQGNSA in the germline V gene. The CDR3: CASSLGQSDYGYTF. The CDR3 DNA follows: TGTGCCAGCAGCTTAGGCCAGTCCGACTATGGCTACACCTTC.

The V gene is TRBV28, the J gene TRBJ2-7; TRBD2 aligns across 8 bases. V was clipped by 8 bases and J by 4 bases; unmatched bases: 7. The CDR3 covers 13 residues. Germline assignment: CDR1 MDHEN and CDR2 SYDVKM. CDR3 nucleotides: TGTGCCAGCGGTGACGTAGCGGGGTACGAGCAGTACTTC. It is translated as CASGDVAGYEQYF.

The V and J genes are TRBV7-9 and TRBJ1-3, with D uncertain. The CDR3 spans 15 residues. The V gene lost 4 bases and the J gene lost 4 bases, with 14 bases spanning the gap. The germline CDR1 and CDR2 sequences are SEHNR and FQNEAQ (reference sequence). The CDR3 reads CASSSRRGQGNTIYF. In DNA form, the CDR3 reads TGTGCCAGCAGCTCCCGGCGGGGTCAGGGAAACACCATATATTTT.

This chain uses TRBV6-2 or TRBV6-3 with TRBJ2-3; 8 bases are shared with TRBD2. CDR1 is MNHEY and CDR2 is SVGEGT in the germline V gene. This CDR3 spans 13 amino acids. V was clipped by 6 bases and J by 5 bases; unmatched bases: 4. In nucleotides, the CDR3 is TGTGCCAGCAGCCCCCTAGCGGGAGATACGCAGTATTTT. It specifies CASSPLAGDTQYF.

The chain is built from TRBV6-1 and TRBJ1-2; TRBD1 agrees at 7 bases. The V and J ends lost 0 bases and 4 bases, in that order; junction bases with no gene match: 8. This CDR3 is 16 amino acids long. Germline V CDR1 and CDR2: MNHNS, SASEGT. CDR3 sequence (DNA): TGTGCCAGCAGTGAAGCAGGGCAGGGGGTGACCTATGGCTACACCTTC. Residues: CASSEAGQGVTYGYTF.

CDR3 DNA sequence: TGTGCCAGCCGAGCAGGGAACTATGGCTACACCTTC. Amino acids: CASRAGNYGYTF. The rearrangement joins TRBV28 to TRBJ1-2; D may be TRBD1 (5 bases). The CDR3 spans 12 residues. Germline V gene sequence: CDR1 MDHEN, CDR2 SYDVKM. Trimming shortened V by 8 bases and J by 2 bases, and 9 bases separated the two germline ends.

The chain uses TRBV9 and TRBJ2-1, with D tentatively TRBD2 (5 bases). Trimming shortened V by 0 bases and J by 7 bases, and 11 bases separated the two germline ends. Germline V gives CDR1 SGDLS, CDR2 YYNGEE. The CDR3 runs to 14 residues. The CDR3 here is CASSVVGVANEQFF. CDR3 sequence (DNA): TGTGCCAGCAGCGTAGTAGGCGTAGCGAATGAGCAGTTCTTC. The full variable domain, completed using reference TRBV9 and TRBJ2-1, is DSGVTQTPKHLITATGQRVTLRCSPRSGDLSVYWYQQSLDQGLQFLIQYYNGEERAKGNILERFSAQQFPDLHSELNLSSLELGDSALYFCASSVVGVANEQFFGPGTRLTVL.

The chain joins TRBV5-4 to TRBJ2-3; 11 bases are shared with TRBD2. Germline loops: CDR1 SGHNT, CDR2 YYREEE (reference sequence). The CDR3 has 17 amino acids. The V and J ends lost 4 bases and 2 bases, in that order; junction bases with no gene match: 9. The CDR3 nucleotides are TGTGCCAGCAGCCCAGGTGGGACTAGCGGAAACACAGATACGCAGTATTTT. It encodes CASSPGGTSGNTDTQYF.